This TCR beta chain emerged from a study of vaccination and CD4 T cells after COVID-19. Treatment denoted: approximately 11-day PBMC culture with coronavirus spike peptide pools or control peptides (ViraFEST assay). Germline loops: CDR1 KGHDR, CDR2 SFDVKD. The CDR3 is made up of 13 amino acids. Trimming cost V 6 bases and J 3 bases, with 11 bases left between them. As for this clonotype: Antigen unknown.

With the Oncomine TCR Beta short-read assay, DNA from cultured CD4+ T cells was sequenced. TCRdb fed the PCR reads into MiXCR, producing one record per CDR3 protein. The profile shows approximately 12,000 distinct CDR3 sequences, roughly three fifths of them singletons. The sequence was collected from a human donor who had recovered from COVID-19. The V gene is TRBV24-1, the J gene TRBJ2-7; D is unclear. The source material was CD4+ T cells from blood, cultured in vitro. The CDR3 spells CATSRRDNYEQYF. DNA for the CDR3: TGTGCCACCAGTCGACGAGACAACTACGAGCAGTACTTC.